The clone carrying this T cell receptor beta chain has at least ten counts. One entry per CDR3 protein, called by TCRdb with MiXCR from the 5' RACE reads. The repertoire holds some 350,000 distinct CDR3 sequences, 3% to 4.5% seen once, with less than 25% in the top ten. The data were obtained in a study of T cells after yellow fever vaccination. Germline assignment: CDR1 SGHKS and CDR2 YYEKEE (reference sequence). The CDR3 extends over 16 amino acids. The ends were cut back, 4 bases at V and 2 bases at J, with 17 bases in the middle. The sequence was collected from a man between 18 and 35 years old who received the YFV17D yellow fever vaccine. The chain employs TRBV5-5 and TRBJ2-3; D is possibly TRBD2 (6 bases). This specimen consisted of PBMCs, obtained 5 days after the yellow fever booster vaccination. The CDR3 loop reads CASSNGGLRVTDTQYF. In DNA, the CDR3 is TGTGCCAGCAGCAACGGGGGACTGAGGGTCACAGATACGCAGTATTTT. Combining the CDR3 with reference TRBV5-5 and TRBJ2-3 gives the whole variable domain DAGVTQSPTHLIKTRGQQVTLRCSPISGHKSVSWYQQVLGQGPQFIFQYYEKEERGRGNFPDRFSARQFPNYSSELNVNALLLGDSALYLCASSNGGLRVTDTQYFGPGTRLTVL.